A selection of T cell receptor beta chains follows, all from one sample in a study of cytomegalovirus exposure and HLA in healthy donors. Method: immunoSEQ multiplex PCR; TCRdb's copy keeps in-frame clones and lacks some. The table has 190,000 or so clones, around 74% seen once. The sequenced sample consisted of PBMCs. The receptors stem from a girl under 18 in good health and CMV-seropositive. The CDR3 runs from the conserved cysteine through the conserved F or W. The D gene is left open where the match is weak. Rows give clone size only sometimes, using once, few, many, or a class for an expanded clone.

once,TRBJ2-5,14,TRBV4-3,TRBD2,TGCGCCAGCAGCCAAGGACTAGCGGGAGAGACCCAGTACTTC,CASSQGLAGETQYF
NA,TRBJ2-4,17,TRBV11-2,TRBD2,TGTGCCAGCAGCTCCCTAGCGGGGGGGCCCTCCAAAAACATTCAGTACTTC,CASSSLAGGPSKNIQYF
NA,TRBJ2-6,16,TRBV5-1,NA,TGCGCCAGCGATCGGTGGGGGGGGCAAGGGGCCAACGTCCTGACTTTC,CASDRWGGQGANVLTF
NA,TRBJ2-7,15,TRBV6-5,NA,TGTGCCAGCAGTTACGGGGGCCTGGGTGGGTACGAGCAGTACTTC,CASSYGGLGGYEQYF
NA,TRBJ2-1,15,TRBV5-6,TRBD1,TGTGCCAGCAGCAGCTGGGACAGGGTTTTCAATGAGCAGTTCTTC,CASSSWDRVFNEQFF
few,TRBJ2-1,17,TRBV21-1,NA,TGTGCCAGCAGCTTAAACGATTCGGGGGGGGTAGACAATGAGCAGTTCTTC,CASSLNDSGGVDNEQFF
NA,TRBJ2-7,12,TRBV10-3,TRBD2,TGTGCCACTAGCGGGGGGACCTACGAGCAGTACTTC,CATSGGTYEQYF
NA,TRBJ1-2,15,TRBV4-3,TRBD1,TGCGCCAGCAGCCAGACGGACAGGGTAGGATATGGCTACACCTTC,CASSQTDRVGYGYTF
NA,TRBJ2-2,14,TRBV27,NA,TGTGCCAGCAGTTTATCCGAGGGCTGGGGGGAGCTGTTTTTT,CASSLSEGWGELFF
NA,TRBJ2-7,13,TRBV13,NA,TGTGCCAGCAGCTTATGGCAGGGCTACGAGCAGTACTTC,CASSLWQGYEQYF
few,TRBJ1-1,14,TRBV25-1,TRBD1,TGTGCCAGCAGTGAATTAGGGACAGGGGATGGGGCTTTCTTT,CASSELGTGDGAFF
NA,TRBJ1-4,15,TRBV7-8,NA,TGTGCCAGCAGCTTAGCGGGACATAAGAATGAAAAACTGTTTTTT,CASSLAGHKNEKLFF
once,TRBJ2-3,14,TRBV6-5,TRBD1,TGTGCCAGCAGTTACCAGGGGGCTACAGATACGCAGTATTTT,CASSYQGATDTQYF
NA,TRBJ1-2,16,TRBV14,TRBD1,TGTGCCAGCAGCCAACCCGGGACAGGGGGCTTAGACGGCTACACCTTC,CASSQPGTGGLDGYTF
NA,TRBJ2-7,15,TRBV4-1,TRBD1,TGCGCCAGCAGCCTCCCGGGACAGGGAACCTACGAGCAGTACTTC,CASSLPGQGTYEQYF
NA,TRBJ1-6,16,TRBV7-9,NA,TGTGCCAGCAGCCTCGGTGGGACTATTAAGGATTCACCCCTCCACTTT,CASSLGGTIKDSPLHF
NA,TRBJ1-5,14,TRBV30,TRBD1,TGTGCCTGGAGTACAGGGACAGGGGATCAGCCCCAGCATTTT,CAWSTGTGDQPQHF
NA,TRBJ2-7,13,TRBV7-9,NA,TGTGCCAGCAGCTTAGACGGGGTAAACGAGCAGTACTTC,CASSLDGVNEQYF
NA,TRBJ2-7,13,TRBV5-4,NA,TGTGCCAGCAGCTTGGCGGCGGGCTACGAGCAGTACTTC,CASSLAAGYEQYF
NA,TRBJ2-7,16,TRBV15,NA,TGTGCCACCAGCCGGGAAGGACCGGGAAGCTCCTACGAGCAGTACTTC,CATSREGPGSSYEQYF
NA,TRBJ1-2,13,TRBV6-5,NA,TGTGCCAGCAGTTACGGGGGGTACTATGGCTACACCTTC,CASSYGGYYGYTF
NA,TRBJ2-1,12,TRBV7-2,NA,TGTGCCAGCAGCCCACCGGCAGGTGAGCAGTTCTTC,CASSPPAGEQFF
NA,TRBJ2-3,15,TRBV5-4,NA,TGTGCCAGCAGCTTGGAGCAACCCGGGACAGATACGCAGTATTTT,CASSLEQPGTDTQYF
once,TRBJ2-1,15,TRBV18,TRBD2,TGTGCCAGCTCACCACTGACTAGCGAAAACAATGAGCAGTTCTTC,CASSPLTSENNEQFF
NA,TRBJ2-1,17,TRBV7-8,TRBD2,TGTGCCAGCAGCCTGCTGGTCAGGGGTCCTAGCGGGGGAGAGCAGTTCTTC,CASSLLVRGPSGGEQFF
NA,TRBJ1-2,14,TRBV4-1,NA,TGCGCCAGCAGCCAAGAAGACACCAGATATGGCTACACCTTC,CASSQEDTRYGYTF
NA,TRBJ2-1,13,TRBV10-2,NA,TGCGCCAGCAGTTTGACGTCGGGAAATGAGCAGTTCTTC,CASSLTSGNEQFF
NA,TRBJ2-7,15,TRBV5-6,NA,TGTGCCAGCAGCTTGGGCGGCAGGGGAAACTACGAGCAGTACTTC,CASSLGGRGNYEQYF
NA,TRBJ2-7,15,TRBV5-6,NA,TGTGCCAGCAGTTTACCAGGGTCCCCCATCTACGAGCAGTACTTC,CASSLPGSPIYEQYF
once,TRBJ2-3,16,TRBV4-3,TRBD2,TGCGCCAGCAGCAGGGTAGCGGGGGGCCGCACAGATACGCAGTATTTT,CASSRVAGGRTDTQYF
NA,TRBJ1-2,15,TRBV7-2,TRBD1,TGTGCCAGCAGCTTGGAAAAGGGGGCTCGCTATGGCTACACCTTC,CASSLEKGARYGYTF
NA,TRBJ1-1,16,TRBV6-1,NA,TGTGCCAGCAGTGAAGAAACCGGGACACCCAACACTGAAGCTTTCTTT,CASSEETGTPNTEAFF
NA,TRBJ2-5,16,TRBV21-1,NA,TGTGCCAGCAGCAAAGAGGCAGGGAGGGGACAAGAGACCCAGTACTTC,CASSKEAGRGQETQYF
NA,TRBJ2-5,15,TRBV5-6,TRBD2,TGTGCCAGCCATCCGGGACTAGTTAATTTTGAGACCCAGTACTTC,CASHPGLVNFETQYF